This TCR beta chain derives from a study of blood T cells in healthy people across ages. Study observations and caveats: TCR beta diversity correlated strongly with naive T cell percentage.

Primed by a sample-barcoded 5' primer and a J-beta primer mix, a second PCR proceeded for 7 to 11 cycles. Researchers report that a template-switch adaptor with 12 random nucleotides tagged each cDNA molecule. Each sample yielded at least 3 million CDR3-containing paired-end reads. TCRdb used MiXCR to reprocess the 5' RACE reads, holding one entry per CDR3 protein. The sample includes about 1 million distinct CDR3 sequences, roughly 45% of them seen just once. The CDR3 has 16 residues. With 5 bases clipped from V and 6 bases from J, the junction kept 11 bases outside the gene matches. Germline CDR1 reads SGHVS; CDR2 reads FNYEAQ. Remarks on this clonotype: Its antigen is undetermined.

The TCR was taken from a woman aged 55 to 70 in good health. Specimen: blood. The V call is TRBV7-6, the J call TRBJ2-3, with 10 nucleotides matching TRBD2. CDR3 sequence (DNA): TGTGCCAGCAGCCCTCGGCGCGGGACTAGCGTTGATACGCAGTATTTT. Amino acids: CASSPRRGTSVDTQYF.